The entry below describes one T cell receptor (beta chain). Its antigen is unknown. Physicians reached a diagnosis by relying on clinical symptoms, serum thyroxine, TRAb, thyroid ultrasound and orbital computed tomography. The sample comes from a study of Graves' ophthalmopathy and Graves' hyperthyroidism. Points from the study as a whole: Blood also held most thyroid clonotypes expanded above 0.001 frequency.

Transcripts of RNA were the source for amplifying TCR beta CDR3 regions. HTBI primers were used in a first-round RT-PCR, which preceded a second-round multiplex PCR. Each CDR3 protein gets one entry after TCRdb re-called the multiplex PCR reads with MiXCR. The sample lists more than 1,000,000 distinct CDR3 sequences; about 38% were seen once. CDR3 length equals 17 residues. V lost 6 bases to trimming and J lost 5 bases; unmatched junction nucleotides: 13. Germline CDR1 MDHEN, CDR2 SYDVKM. The V and J genes are TRBV28 and TRBJ1-1; 12 positions match TRBD1. The receptor was derived from an adult man with Graves' hyperthyroidism. Material: peripheral blood or thyroid tissue (not recorded which). The CDR3 bases are TGTGCCAGCAGCTTAGCGGGACAGGGGGCGCGCGGGACTGAAGCTTTCTTT. Translated: CASSLAGQGARGTEAFF.